This TCR beta chain was sequenced for a study of technical replicates of blood from several donors. Using immunoSEQ multiplex PCR, the repertoire was profiled, and TCRdb retains in-frame clones only, with some absent. This sample carries around 60,000 clones, around nine tenths of them seen once, and the ten largest clones take approximately 4.7%. The germline V gene has CDR1 SGDLS and CDR2 YYNGEE. The V segment lost 4 bases and the J segment 0 bases; nucleotides outside the gene matches: 15. This CDR3 has 18 amino acids. This receptor was identified in a human donor in good health. Some clones in this sample may be carry-over from other donors' samples. What was sequenced was PBMCs. V is TRBV9 and J is TRBJ1-2; TRBD1 matches at 7 bases. The DNA for the CDR3 is TGTGCCAGCAGCACTTCCGGGACAGTAATGGGACCTAACTATGGCTACACCTTC. It codes for CASSTSGTVMGPNYGYTF.